The clone carrying this T cell receptor (beta chain) occurred a few times. The antigen is undetermined. The TCR beta cDNA libraries contained unique molecular identifiers. Input amounts of roughly 0.9 to 10 million T cells were used. These gave 500,000 or so cDNA molecules, so each molecule approximated one T cell. TCRdb ran MiXCR on the PCR reads and lists one entry per CDR3 protein. The sample gives some 690,000 distinct CDR3 sequences, roughly 27% of which show up once; approximately 0.6% is in the top ten. Looked up from germline, CDR1 is DFQATT and CDR2 is SNEGSKA (reference sequence). Trimming removed 0 bases from V and 2 bases from J, with 14 bases in between. The CDR3 covers 15 residues. This entry is derived from a study of post-analysis software for immune sequencing data. Overall study findings and caveats: A handful of TRBV segments were significantly more frequent in patients than in controls. TRBV5-6, TRBV5-1 and TRBV20-1 were among these segments. When compared against controls, multiple sclerosis patients showed significantly lower normalized Chao1 diversity. Strong co-clustering by F measure linked samples that shared a preparation batch.

The V gene is TRBV20-1, the J gene TRBJ2-7; D not resolved. This TCR came from a girl between 5 and 17 years old with multiple sclerosis. The sample consisted of blood. The CDR3 loop is CSARDPTLGPYEQYF. The CDR3 region has the DNA TGCAGTGCTAGAGATCCCACGCTGGGCCCCTACGAGCAGTACTTC.